The sequence of this T cell receptor (beta chain) was determined in a study of blood T cells in healthy people across ages. A note on this clonotype: Its antigen remains unidentified.

Primers used in a second PCR of roughly 7 to 11 cycles were a sample-barcoded 5' primer and a J-beta primer mix. TCRdb recomputed calls from the 5' RACE reads with MiXCR, one row per CDR3 protein. The sample comprises approximately 400,000 distinct CDR3 sequences, 45% to 60% of which are singletons, and 45% to 55% rests with the top ten. Study-wide results and caveats: Comparison with aged donors showed that long-lived donors had more naive CD4+ cells and higher diversity.

The CDR3 contains 14 residues. The germline CDR1 and CDR2 sequences are SGHRS and YFSETQ. With V trimmed by 4 bases and J by 7 bases, 7 bases remained unmatched. About 10 milliliters of peripheral blood were drawn from each donor into EDTA-treated tubes. There were at least 6 micrograms of total RNA extracted from every sample. The sample comprised blood. The rearrangement uses TRBV5-1 and TRBJ1-2, with 10 nucleotides matching TRBD1. This receptor was taken from a man between 60 and 70 years old in good health. The CDR3 spells CASSPSGQGCGYTF. CDR3 DNA: TGCGCCAGCAGCCCCTCGGGACAGGGGTGTGGCTACACCTTC.